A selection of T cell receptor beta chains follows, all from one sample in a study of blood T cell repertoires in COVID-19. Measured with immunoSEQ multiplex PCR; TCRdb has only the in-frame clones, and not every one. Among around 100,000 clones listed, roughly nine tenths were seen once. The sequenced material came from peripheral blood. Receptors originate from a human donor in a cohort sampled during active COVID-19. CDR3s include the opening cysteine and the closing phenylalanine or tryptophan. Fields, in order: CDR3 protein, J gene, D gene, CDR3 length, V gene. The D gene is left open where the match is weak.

CASSLAGSGHYEQYF - - 15 TRBV7-8
CASVMSSGYNEQFF TRBJ2-1 TRBD2 14 TRBV28
CASSLFDRITDTQYF TRBJ2-3 - 15 TRBV7-3
CASSRTSGFSSYEQYF TRBJ2-7 TRBD2 16 TRBV7-2
CASNSHSGGAYEQYF TRBJ2-7 TRBD2 15 TRBV6-5
CASSQEHRGEETQYF TRBJ2-5 TRBD1 15 TRBV4-1
CASSTQTSGGTDTQYF TRBJ2-3 TRBD2 16 TRBV7-9
CASSASLVRDNEQFF TRBJ2-1 - 15 TRBV3-1/TRBV3-2
CASRSGTIIEAFF TRBJ1-1 - 13 TRBV28
CASSLSGTGGHQPQHF TRBJ1-5 TRBD1 16 TRBV3-1/TRBV3-2
CASSLDDMGATYNEQFF TRBJ2-1 - 17 TRBV28
CAWIRDRGLYGYTF TRBJ1-2 TRBD1 14 TRBV30
CSASAGNQPQHF TRBJ1-5 - 12 TRBV20-1
CASSQDTGFYGYTF TRBJ1-2 - 14 TRBV3-1/TRBV3-2
CASSKGTGGEKLFF TRBJ1-4 TRBD1 14 TRBV7-9
CASSFSPGTGLTGELFF TRBJ2-2 TRBD1 17 TRBV28
CASSKATDKKRGQPQHF TRBJ1-5 - 17 TRBV21-1
CASSLLAGLQETQYF TRBJ2-5 TRBD2 15 TRBV7-9